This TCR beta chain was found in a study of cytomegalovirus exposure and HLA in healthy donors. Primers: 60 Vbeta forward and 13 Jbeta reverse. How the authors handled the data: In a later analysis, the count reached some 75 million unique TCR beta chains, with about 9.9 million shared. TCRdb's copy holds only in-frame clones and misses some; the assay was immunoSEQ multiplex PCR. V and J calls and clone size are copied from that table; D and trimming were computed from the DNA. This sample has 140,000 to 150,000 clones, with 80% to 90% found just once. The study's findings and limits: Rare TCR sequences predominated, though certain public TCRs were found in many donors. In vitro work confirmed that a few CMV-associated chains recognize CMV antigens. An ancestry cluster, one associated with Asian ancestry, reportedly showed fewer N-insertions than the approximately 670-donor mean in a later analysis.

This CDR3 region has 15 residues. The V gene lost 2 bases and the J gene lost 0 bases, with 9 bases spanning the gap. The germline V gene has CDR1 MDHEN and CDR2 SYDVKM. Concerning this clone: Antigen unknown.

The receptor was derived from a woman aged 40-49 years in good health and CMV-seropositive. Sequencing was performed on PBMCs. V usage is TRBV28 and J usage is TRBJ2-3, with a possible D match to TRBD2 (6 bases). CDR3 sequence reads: CASSLGGTSTDTQYF. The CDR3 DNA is TGTGCCAGCAGTTTAGGTGGGACTAGCACAGATACGCAGTATTTT.